The 8 T cell receptor beta chains given below trace back to one sample, sequenced in a study of T cell repertoires in cytomegalovirus infection. Each CDR3 protein is one row after TCRdb ran MiXCR on the reads. The table has about 400,000 distinct CDR3 sequences, roughly 18% seen once. The sample consisted of PBMCs. Receptors originate from a human donor in good health (CMV status not recorded). Some clones in this sample may be carry-over from other donors' samples.

The sample holds many counts of this clonotype. The chain is built from TRBV7-2 and TRBJ2-3; D is unresolved. The CDR3 runs to 13 residues. Looked up from germline, CDR1 is SGHTA and CDR2 is FQGNSA. With 3 bases removed from V and 5 bases from J, the gap between germline ends came to 9 bases. The CDR3: CASSFGPRDTQYF. The CDR3 nucleotides read TGTGCCAGCAGCTTTGGACCGCGAGATACGCAGTATTTT.

This clonotype was detected a few times. The chain has TRBV11-3 and TRBJ2-1; 8 bases match TRBD2. V lost 0 bases and J lost 2; bases outside the gene matches: 9. The CDR3 extends over 18 amino acids. CDR1 is SGHNT and CDR2 is YENEEA in the germline V gene. The CDR3 region has the DNA TGTGCCAGCAGCTTAGACGGGGGGGGGAGAGGGACCTACAATGAGCAGTTCTTC. It codes for CASSLDGGGRGTYNEQFF.

This clonotype was counted at least ten times. The J gene is TRBJ2-7, the V gene TRBV12-3 or TRBV12-4; D gene ambiguous. V lost 1 base, J lost 4 bases, and 2 bases lay in between. The CDR3 length is 11 residues. CDR3 sequence (DNA): TGTGCCAGCAGTTTAGAATACGAGCAGTACTTC. Translation: CASSLEYEQYF.

Points on this clonotype: The junction and the germline gene differ at one end; a read error may be behind it. The chain recombines TRBV15 with TRBJ1-1, with 10 bases matching TRBD1. In germline, CDR1 is LNHNV, CDR2 YYDKDF (reference sequence). CDR3 size: 16 residues. The CDR3 spells CSTSRDWTGGGTEAFF. CDR3 DNA: TGTTCCACCAGCAGAGACTGGACAGGGGGGGGAACTGAAGCTTTCTTT.

The rearrangement joins TRBV2 to TRBJ1-3; D unresolved. V lost 6 bases and J 14 bases, leaving 20 bases between the germline ends. From germline, CDR1 is SNHLY and CDR2 FYNNEI. The CDR3 consists of 13 residues. CDR3 in DNA: TGTGCCAGCAGCGTCGTGAGGCCTAACGCCTTATATTTT. Translated, it gives CASSVVRPNALYF. Full variable domain (rest looked up from reference TRBV2 and TRBJ1-3): EPEVTQTPSHQVTQMGQEVILRCVPISNHLYFYWYRQILGQKVEFLVSFYNNEISEKSEIFDDQFSVERPDGSNFTLKIRSTKLEDSAMYFCASSVVRPNALYFGEGSWLTVV.

This clonotype was seen at least ten times. The gene calls are TRBV7-2 and TRBJ2-4; D unclear. This CDR3 contains 13 residues. CDR1 and CDR2 (germline): SGHTA, FQGNSA. Trimming removed 1 base at V and 11 bases at J, with 12 bases between. In DNA form, the CDR3 reads TGTGCCAGCAGCTTAGACGGGCGGAGCCTTCAGTACTTC. Translation: CASSLDGRSLQYF.

V gene TRBV19 combines with J gene TRBJ1-1; TRBD1 might be the D (6 bases). V dropped 5 bases and J dropped 5 bases, with 18 bases sitting between them. Per germline, CDR1 LNHDA and CDR2 SQIVND (reference sequence). This CDR3 has 15 residues. The CDR3 DNA sequence: TGTGCCAGTAGTCGGGCAGGGGAAGGGTCGACTGAAGCTTTCTTT. Its translation: CASSRAGEGSTEAFF.

This clonotype was counted ten times or more. V gene TRBV11-3 combines with J gene TRBJ2-1, with TRBD2 matching 7 bases. Germline V gives CDR1 SGHNT, CDR2 YENEEA. V lost 4 bases to trimming and J lost 5 bases; unmatched junction nucleotides: 8. The CDR3 is made up of 15 amino acids. Here the CDR3 reads CASSSGGGEDNEQFF. DNA for the CDR3: TGTGCCAGCAGCTCCGGCGGGGGTGAAGACAATGAGCAGTTCTTC.